The clone carrying this T cell receptor (beta chain) was seen once. The entry originates in a study of blood T cells in healthy people across ages. After removal of 6 bases from V and 11 bases from J, the junction contained 18 bases not matched to a gene. Germline V CDR1 and CDR2: MNHEY, SVGAGI. This CDR3 has 16 amino acids. PCR was performed a second time for about 7 to 12 cycles using a sample-barcoded 5' primer and a J-beta primer mix. From the 5' RACE reads, TCRdb called clonotypes with MiXCR, one entry per CDR3 protein. In the table there are around 1,000,000 distinct CDR3 sequences, roughly two fifths of which are singletons.

The rearrangement uses TRBV6-5 and TRBJ2-5; 10 bases match TRBD1. The receptor was derived from a man aged 18-30 years in good health. Sequencing was done on a sample of blood. CDR3 protein: CASSRPGQGIFVEQYF. DNA for the CDR3: TGTGCCAGCAGCCGACCGGGACAGGGGATCTTCGTTGAGCAGTACTTC.